This TCR beta chain is from a study of T cells after yellow fever vaccination. Study-wide context: Fractions of limited cellularity were prepared by means of SMART-Seq v4 Ultra Low Input. Regarding the study as a whole: The secondary response showed a weaker magnitude and a faster peak, day 5 versus 15. Most clones from primary vaccination resurfaced after the booster (around 97% CD4, less than 90% CD8).

TCRdb ran MiXCR on the 5' RACE reads and lists one entry per CDR3 protein. The table includes hundreds of thousands of distinct CDR3 sequences, roughly a sixth detected once. The CDR3 sequence is 13 residues long. In germline, CDR1 is KGHDR, CDR2 SFDVKD. The J segment lost 6 bases and the V segment lost 5 bases, leaving 6 bases of the junction unmatched. This clonotype turned up a few times. What it binds is unknown. This chain links TRBV24-1 with TRBJ2-7; TRBD1 matches 7 bases. This receptor was obtained from a man younger than 35 who received the YFV17D yellow fever vaccine. This specimen was PBMCs, taken before the yellow fever booster vaccination. The CDR3 sequence: CATSARQGCEQYV. DNA of the CDR3: TGTGCCACCAGTGCAAGACAGGGATGCGAGCAGTACGTC.